Each of the 11 T cell receptor beta chains below was sequenced from the same sample in a study of vaccination effects on CD4 cells after COVID-19. Sequencing followed a ViraFEST assay step that expanded antigen-specific CD4+ T cells with viral peptide pools. The culture ran for around ten days before CD4+ T cells were isolated. Participants got two doses of BNT162b2 or mRNA-1273 vaccine. The protocol was immunoSEQ multiplex PCR, while the TCRdb copy is restricted to in-frame clones and leaves out a portion. Of roughly 25,000 clones in the sample, around four fifths are singletons; the top ten hold 7% to 9.5%. No antigen has been identified for these receptors. This sample comprised CD4+ T cells from PBMCs cultured with SARS-CoV-2 spike peptides, obtained after COVID-19 vaccination. All receptors derive from a human donor who received a COVID-19 vaccine.

The chain has TRBV6-2 or TRBV6-3 and TRBJ2-7; D is undetermined. The CDR3 totals 11 residues. V gave up 1 base and J gave up 5 bases, with 3 bases separating them. Germline CDR1 MNHEY, CDR2 SVGEGT. For the CDR3, the DNA is TGTGCCAGCAGTTACTTCGACGAGCAGTACTTC. Translation: CASSYFDEQYF.

V is TRBV6-6 and J is TRBJ2-7, with TRBD1 identical over 8 bases. In germline, CDR1 is MNHNY, CDR2 SVGAGI (reference sequence). The CDR3 covers 14 residues. The J segment lost 3 bases and the V segment lost 5 bases, leaving 6 bases of the junction unmatched. The CDR3, as DNA: TGTGCCAGCAGTCAAGAGGGACAGGACTACGAGCAGTACTTC. Translating gives CASSQEGQDYEQYF.

The chain is built from TRBV7-4 and TRBJ2-1; TRBD2 agrees at 9 bases. V dropped 5 bases and J dropped 4; count of bases not matched to a gene: 15. The CDR3 runs to 18 residues. Germline assignment: CDR1 SGHVT and CDR2 SQSDAQ. The CDR3 region is CASSDPLFEREVYNEQFF. The CDR3 region has the DNA TGTGCCAGCAGCGACCCCCTCTTTGAGCGGGAGGTTTACAATGAGCAGTTCTTC.

The CDR3, as DNA: TGCGCCAGCAGCTTGGCTGGACTTCCAGATACGCAGTATTTT. Its protein is CASSLAGLPDTQYF. The chain links TRBV5-1 to TRBJ2-3; weak D call: TRBD2 (5 bases). Trimming removed 0 bases at V and 4 bases at J, with 9 bases between. The CDR3 has 14 residues. Per the germline V gene, CDR1 is SGHRS and CDR2 is YFSETQ.

The chain carries TRBV19 and TRBJ1-2; the D gene is possibly TRBD1 (6 bases). The CDR3 totals 15 residues. Germline CDR1 and CDR2: LNHDA and SQIVND (reference sequence). Trimming pared 6 bases from V and 5 bases from J, leaving 19 bases between. DNA for the CDR3: TGTGCCAGTAGATCGCCCGGACAGCCACTATATGGCTACACCTTC. This sequence encodes CASRSPGQPLYGYTF.

The chain uses TRBV18 and TRBJ1-1, with a possible D match to TRBD1 (5 bases). The CDR3 covers 16 residues. The V gene lost 4 bases and the J gene lost 4 bases, with 19 bases spanning the gap. Germline loops: CDR1 KGHSH, CDR2 LQKENI. CDR3: CASSLGTSGGGTEAFF. The CDR3 DNA follows: TGTGCCAGCTCACTAGGGACCTCGGGGGGGGGCACTGAAGCTTTCTTT.

The rearrangement links TRBV21-1 to TRBJ2-5; the D call TRBD1 from the table was never checked on the DNA. TRBV21-1 is tagged as a pseudogene. The CDR3 is 15 amino acids. CDR3 sequence: CASTPSDRAWKTQYF. The CDR3 nucleotides read TGTGCCAGCACCCCCAGCGACAGGGCTTGGAAGACCCAGTACTTC.

The V and J genes are TRBV6-6 and TRBJ2-7; tentatively, D is TRBD2 (9 bases). CDR3 length: 22 residues. From germline, CDR1 is MNHNY and CDR2 SVGAGI (reference sequence). The V end was cut by 5 bases, the J end by 2 bases, with 37 bases between. The CDR3, as DNA: TGTGCCAGCAGTCGGGGCCATTCCGACAGGGGCCCTTTAAGCGGGGGGACCTACGAGCAGTACTTC. Translating gives CASSRGHSDRGPLSGGTYEQYF.

The V and J genes are TRBV10-2 and TRBJ2-5; D is undetermined. V lost 9 bases, J lost 3 bases, and 11 bases lay in between. The CDR3 totals 12 residues. Looked up from germline, CDR1 is WSHSY and CDR2 is SAAADI. CDR3 coding DNA: TGCGCCAGAAAGCTGAAAAAAGAGACCCAGTACTTC. It specifies CARKLKKETQYF.

The chain carries TRBV9 and TRBJ1-3; D remains unclear. With 2 bases removed from V and 0 bases from J, the gap between germline ends came to 21 bases. CDR1 is SGDLS, CDR2 YYNGEE, per germline. This CDR3 contains 19 residues. The CDR3 DNA reads as TGTGCCAGCAGCGTCACCTCCATGGCAGCCGCAGGCTCTGGAAACACCATATATTTT. As protein: CASSVTSMAAAGSGNTIYF.

This clone was observed a few times. This chain connects TRBV10-1 to TRBJ2-2, with D unclear. This CDR3 contains 14 residues. V lost 6 bases to trimming and J lost 0 bases, with 8 bases between them. Germline loops: CDR1 WNHNN, CDR2 SYGVQD (reference sequence). In nucleotides, the CDR3 is TGCGCCAGCAGGACAACCGCGAACACCGGGGAGCTGTTTTTT. Translated, it gives CASRTTANTGELFF.